Below, 12 T cell receptor beta chains from the same sample are listed, as sequenced in a study of breast tumors, draining lymph nodes, adjacent tissues. TCRdb analysed the multiplex PCR reads with MiXCR anew, one entry per CDR3 protein. The table shows 17,000 or so distinct CDR3 sequences, with about 45% occurring only once. Sequencing used tumor-adjacent breast tissue. Receptors originate from a female donor with breast cancer. Some clones in this sample may be carry-over from other donors' samples.

Many counts were recorded for this clonotype. V gene TRBV28 combines with J gene TRBJ2-1; TRBD2 is a possible D gene (5 bases). The CDR3 length is 19 residues. Trimming took 4 bases from V and 1 from J, leaving 23 bases between them. CDR1 MDHEN and CDR2 SYDVKM come from the germline V gene. Here the CDR3 reads CASSSQLGEAATSYNEQFF. CDR3 in DNA: TGTGCCAGCAGTTCCCAGTTAGGTGAAGCGGCAACTTCCTACAATGAGCAGTTCTTC.

This rearrangement joins TRBV28 to TRBJ2-7, with D perhaps matching TRBD2 (6 bases). The CDR3 totals 13 residues. Germline V CDR1 and CDR2: MDHEN, SYDVKM. V shed 3 bases and J shed 4 bases, with 10 bases lying between them. In DNA form, the CDR3 reads TGTGCCAGCAGTTTCTCTGCGGGGTACGAGCAGTACTTC. It codes for CASSFSAGYEQYF.

The gene calls are TRBV19 and TRBJ2-6; 7 bases agree with TRBD1. Germline-derived CDR1 and CDR2 are LNHDA and SQIVND (reference sequence). The CDR3 length is 16 residues. V dropped 3 bases and J dropped 4; count of bases not matched to a gene: 6. The CDR3 region has the DNA TGTGCCAGTAGTATTCCAGGGGGAAGGGGGGCCAACGTCCTGACTTTC. Its translation: CASSIPGGRGANVLTF.

This chain links TRBV9 with TRBJ2-1; 7 bases are a match to TRBD2. CDR3 length equals 15 residues. The V gene's germline CDR1 is SGDLS and CDR2 YYNGEE. Unmatched junction bases numbered 1, after V lost 1 base and J lost 0 bases. The CDR3 loop is CASSVSGISYNEQFF. The CDR3 coding sequence is TGTGCCAGCAGCGTAAGCGGGATCTCCTACAATGAGCAGTTCTTC.

The sample holds one count of this clonotype. This chain joins TRBV7-9 and TRBJ2-3; no definite D call. Deletions cut 2 bases from V and 6 bases from J, with 12 bases between. The CDR3 loop spans 14 amino acids. Germline-derived CDR1 and CDR2 are SEHNR and FQNEAQ (reference sequence). The CDR3 is CASSLSTPQDTQYF. CDR3 nucleotides: TGTGCCAGCAGCTTATCGACTCCCCAGGATACGCAGTATTTT.

This clonotype occurred many times. V is TRBV19 and J is TRBJ2-4, with 10 positions matching TRBD2. CDR3 length equals 15 residues. The germline gives CDR1 LNHDA, CDR2 SQIVND (reference sequence). J gave up 6 bases and V 5 bases, and 7 bases lay outside the gene matches. CDR3 coding DNA: TGTGCCAGTAGTCTTACTAGCGGGGATTCAAACATTCAGTACTTC. Translated, it gives CASSLTSGDSNIQYF.

The genes are TRBV24-1 and TRBJ2-3, with unresolved D. This CDR3 is 14 amino acids long. Per the germline V gene, CDR1 is KGHDR and CDR2 is SFDVKD. Deletions cut 7 bases from V and 2 bases from J, with 12 bases between. The CDR3 DNA follows: TGTGCCACCAGCCCGACTCTGTACACAGATACGCAGTATTTT. Its translation is CATSPTLYTDTQYF.

This clonotype was picked up many times. The gene calls are TRBV18 and TRBJ2-5; D perhaps matches TRBD2 (6 bases). This CDR3 is built from 16 residues. Germline V lookup: CDR1 KGHSH, CDR2 LQKENI. Trimming pared 2 bases from V and 2 bases from J, leaving 15 bases between. The CDR3 DNA sequence: TGTGCCAGCTCACCAACTCCCCCGGGGGTACAAGAGACCCAGTACTTC. It encodes CASSPTPPGVQETQYF.

Judged by abundance, this clonotype is medium-sized. The chain has TRBV6-5 and TRBJ2-7; a possible D gene is TRBD2 (5 bases). Germline V gives CDR1 MNHEY, CDR2 SVGAGI. The length of the CDR3 is 13 residues. Between the trimmed V and J ends, which lost 6 bases and 0 bases, there was a span of 9 bases. For the CDR3, the DNA is TGTGCCAGCAGGGACTTAATCTCCTACGAGCAGTACTTC. This translates into CASRDLISYEQYF.

This clonotype was observed at least ten times. This may stem from a read error, because a much larger clone lies one nucleotide away. The CDR3 bases are TGTGCCAGCAGCTTGGACAGGGCGAGGGGCAATGAGCAGTTCTTC. It translates to CASSLDRARGNEQFF. The chain joins TRBV5-5 to TRBJ2-1; tentative D call: TRBD1 (6 bases). The CDR3 sequence is 15 residues long. Germline CDR1 SGHKS, CDR2 YYEKEE (reference sequence). The germline V and J ends were trimmed by 0 bases and 6 bases, with 13 bases remaining between them.

This clonotype has a handful of counts. The chain uses TRBV4-3 and TRBJ2-2; no clear D gene. Per the germline V gene, CDR1 is LGHNA and CDR2 is YSLEER. CDR3 length equals 13 residues. Trimming took off 0 bases at V and 6 bases at J, with 5 bases between the two ends. The DNA for the CDR3 is TGCGCCAGCAGCCAAGATGTATCCGGGGAGCTGTTTTTT. Its translation: CASSQDVSGELFF.

There are many counts of this clonotype. The rearrangement uses TRBV18 and TRBJ2-2, with D unresolved. CDR1 and CDR2 from the germline V gene are KGHSH and LQKENI. V gave up 5 bases and J gave up 6 bases, with 10 bases separating them. The CDR3 extends over 13 amino acids. CDR3 in amino acids: CASSFAPPGELFF. Written as DNA, the CDR3 is TGTGCCAGCTCATTTGCTCCCCCCGGGGAGCTGTTTTTT.